These T cell receptor beta chains were read from a single sample in a study of T-cell memory formation after mild COVID-19. TCRdb passed the 5' RACE reads through MiXCR, listing each CDR3 protein once. This table holds roughly 600,000 distinct CDR3 sequences, more than 15% found once. Sample: PBMCs or a T cell subset sorted from them (not recorded which). Source of these receptors: an adult woman who had mild COVID-19 (a few samples of this study predate the infection). Cell type and time point are not known. Both conserved end residues are part of each CDR3. D genes are given only for firm matches. The listing skips clone size in some rows; elsewhere it reads once, few, many or a size class.

d_gene: .
len: 15
j_gene: TRBJ2-3
v_gene: TRBV7-9
abundance: few
CDR3nt: TGTGCCAGCAGTTCCTCCTGGAGGTTCACAGATACGCAGTATTTT
CDR3aa: CASSSSWRFTDTQYF

d_gene: .
len: 13
j_gene: TRBJ1-5
v_gene: TRBV27
abundance: many
CDR3nt: TGTGCCAGCAGTTTCAGAGGGAATCAGCCCCAGCATTTT
CDR3aa: CASSFRGNQPQHF

d_gene: .
len: 15
j_gene: TRBJ1-1
v_gene: TRBV7-9
abundance: .
CDR3nt: TGTGCCAGCAGCTTAAGAGACGTCGGGAACACTGAAGCTTTCTTT
CDR3aa: CASSLRDVGNTEAFF

d_gene: .
len: 14
j_gene: TRBJ1-1
v_gene: TRBV5-1
abundance: few
CDR3nt: TGCGCCAGCAGGCGGGACGGCGCCAACACTGAAGCTTTCTTT
CDR3aa: CASRRDGANTEAFF

d_gene: .
len: 22
j_gene: TRBJ1-5
v_gene: TRBV21-1
abundance: .
CDR3nt: TGTGCCAGCAGCAAAGGAGGGTTCGGGGGGACCGGACTATCGTTTAGCAATCAGCCCCAGCATTTT
CDR3aa: CASSKGGFGGTGLSFSNQPQHF

d_gene: TRBD1
len: 15
j_gene: TRBJ1-5
v_gene: TRBV6-6
abundance: .
CDR3nt: TGTGCCAGCAGTTCCGGGACAGTGAGCAATCAGCCCCAGCATTTT
CDR3aa: CASSSGTVSNQPQHF

d_gene: .
len: 13
j_gene: TRBJ1-6
v_gene: TRBV12-3/TRBV12-4
abundance: few
CDR3nt: TGTGCCAGCAGATCTGACAGGAATTCACCCCTCCACTTT
CDR3aa: CASRSDRNSPLHF

d_gene: TRBD2
len: 14
j_gene: TRBJ2-5
v_gene: TRBV7-7
abundance: .
CDR3nt: TGTGCTAGCAGCCCGGGTAGCGGGAGCGGGACCCAGTACTTC
CDR3aa: CASSPGSGSGTQYF

d_gene: .
len: 14
j_gene: TRBJ1-1
v_gene: TRBV7-9
abundance: few
CDR3nt: TGTGCCAGCAGCCCACGGGGGCCGGACACTGAAGCTTTCTTT
CDR3aa: CASSPRGPDTEAFF

d_gene: .
len: 17
j_gene: TRBJ1-5
v_gene: TRBV7-3
abundance: once
CDR3nt: TGTGCCAGCAGCTCCCTAAGGACAGAGTATAGCAATCAGCCCCAGCATTTT
CDR3aa: CASSSLRTEYSNQPQHF

d_gene: .
len: 13
j_gene: TRBJ2-2
v_gene: TRBV6-5
abundance: few
CDR3nt: TGTGCCAGCAGTTACAGGGTCACCGGGGAGCTGTTTTTT
CDR3aa: CASSYRVTGELFF

d_gene: TRBD1
len: 15
j_gene: TRBJ1-6
v_gene: TRBV6-5
abundance: .
CDR3nt: TGTGCCAGCACGCCGGGACAGGGGTATAATTCACCCCTCCACTTT
CDR3aa: CASTPGQGYNSPLHF

d_gene: TRBD1
len: 20
j_gene: TRBJ1-2
v_gene: TRBV12-3/TRBV12-4
abundance: .
CDR3nt: TGTGCCAGCAGTTTATACAGGGGGACCTGGGGGCAGGGATCAAACTATGGCTACACCTTC
CDR3aa: CASSLYRGTWGQGSNYGYTF

d_gene: .
len: 14
j_gene: TRBJ2-2
v_gene: TRBV5-1
abundance: many
CDR3nt: TGCGCCAGCAGCTTGTTTCAGGGGCCCGGGGAGCTGTTTTTT
CDR3aa: CASSLFQGPGELFF

d_gene: TRBD2
len: 17
j_gene: TRBJ2-5
v_gene: TRBV4-3
abundance: few
CDR3nt: TGCGCCAGCAGCAGACTAGCGGGAGGGCCGGGCCAAGAGACCCAGTACTTC
CDR3aa: CASSRLAGGPGQETQYF

d_gene: .
len: 13
j_gene: TRBJ2-7
v_gene: TRBV11-2
abundance: few
CDR3nt: TGTGCCAGCAGCTTAGGACAGGCGGGGGAGCAGTACTTC
CDR3aa: CASSLGQAGEQYF

d_gene: TRBD1
len: 14
j_gene: TRBJ1-1
v_gene: TRBV20-1
abundance: few
CDR3nt: TGCAGTGCTAGTCGTCGGGACAGGGGCACTGAAGCTTTCTTT
CDR3aa: CSASRRDRGTEAFF

d_gene: .
len: 13
j_gene: TRBJ2-7
v_gene: TRBV20-1
abundance: few
CDR3nt: TGCAGTGCTTTCCGAGGGCCAGCCTACGAGCAGTACTTC
CDR3aa: CSAFRGPAYEQYF

d_gene: .
len: 15
j_gene: TRBJ2-1
v_gene: TRBV3-1
abundance: few
CDR3nt: TGTGCCAGCAGCCTGGGGACTGGTTTACTCAATGAGCAGTTCTTC
CDR3aa: CASSLGTGLLNEQFF

d_gene: .
len: 16
j_gene: TRBJ2-3
v_gene: TRBV3-1
abundance: few
CDR3nt: TGTGCCAGCAGCAGCAAGGTCCCATTTTTTTTGGATACGCAGTATTTT
CDR3aa: CASSSKVPFFLDTQYF

d_gene: .
len: 17
j_gene: TRBJ1-3
v_gene: TRBV4-1
abundance: .
CDR3nt: TGCGCCAGCAGCCAAGAAGTAGCCCGCGGCTCTGGAAACACCATATATTTT
CDR3aa: CASSQEVARGSGNTIYF

d_gene: TRBD1
len: 15
j_gene: TRBJ1-2
v_gene: TRBV11-2
abundance: once
CDR3nt: TGTGCCAGCAGCTTAGATCCCGGGACAGTCCATGGCTACACCTTC
CDR3aa: CASSLDPGTVHGYTF

d_gene: TRBD1
len: 14
j_gene: TRBJ2-1
v_gene: TRBV10-3
abundance: many
CDR3nt: TGTGCCGTCAATACAGGGGCCACGACTAATGAGCAGTTCTTC
CDR3aa: CAVNTGATTNEQFF

d_gene: TRBD2
len: 16
j_gene: TRBJ2-1
v_gene: TRBV7-2
abundance: few
CDR3nt: TGTGCCAGCAGCCCATGGAAAGGGAGGGATTACAATGAGCAGTTCTTC
CDR3aa: CASSPWKGRDYNEQFF

d_gene: .
len: 15
j_gene: TRBJ1-1
v_gene: TRBV14
abundance: .
CDR3nt: TGTGCCAGCAGCCAATATTGGGACCTGAACACTGAAGCTTTCTTT
CDR3aa: CASSQYWDLNTEAFF

d_gene: .
len: 15
j_gene: TRBJ1-6
v_gene: TRBV5-4
abundance: .
CDR3nt: TGTGCCAGCAGCTCTGTCCCGGGACGGAATTCACCCCTCCACTTT
CDR3aa: CASSSVPGRNSPLHF

d_gene: .
len: 14
j_gene: TRBJ2-7
v_gene: TRBV7-2
abundance: many
CDR3nt: TGTGCCAGCAGCTTAGGCTTCAGGAGCTACGAGCAGTACTTC
CDR3aa: CASSLGFRSYEQYF

d_gene: .
len: 18
j_gene: TRBJ1-6
v_gene: TRBV6-1
abundance: .
CDR3nt: TGTGCCAGCAGTGAAGCGCAGCCGGGACAAGTGTATAATTCACCCCTCCACTTT
CDR3aa: CASSEAQPGQVYNSPLHF

d_gene: TRBD2
len: 16
j_gene: TRBJ2-3
v_gene: TRBV20-1
abundance: few
CDR3nt: TGCAGTGCTAGAGATCTCTCTAGCGGGGGGGCAGATACGCAGTATTTT
CDR3aa: CSARDLSSGGADTQYF

d_gene: TRBD2
len: 15
j_gene: TRBJ2-3
v_gene: TRBV10-3
abundance: few
CDR3nt: TGTGCCATCAGTGATGTCGGGAGGGGCACAGATACGCAGTATTTT
CDR3aa: CAISDVGRGTDTQYF

d_gene: TRBD2
len: 16
j_gene: TRBJ2-1
v_gene: TRBV5-1
abundance: .
CDR3nt: TGCGCCAGCAGCTTGCTACTAGCGATGGGCTACAATGAGCAGTTCTTC
CDR3aa: CASSLLLAMGYNEQFF

d_gene: .
len: 16
j_gene: TRBJ1-4
v_gene: TRBV7-9
abundance: .
CDR3nt: TGTGCCAGCAGCCCTGAGGGAAAAAGGCGGAATGAAAAACTGTTTTTT
CDR3aa: CASSPEGKRRNEKLFF

d_gene: .
len: 15
j_gene: TRBJ1-5
v_gene: TRBV27
abundance: .
CDR3nt: TGTGCCAGCAGTTTATCCGGGGAGAGCAATCAGCCCCAGCATTTT
CDR3aa: CASSLSGESNQPQHF

d_gene: TRBD1
len: 21
j_gene: TRBJ2-1
v_gene: TRBV9
abundance: few
CDR3nt: TGTGCCAGCAGCGTATCGGGTGTGGGGTGGAGCGGACAGGCCCAGAGAAATGAGCAGTTCTTC
CDR3aa: CASSVSGVGWSGQAQRNEQFF

d_gene: TRBD2
len: 14
j_gene: TRBJ2-1
v_gene: TRBV29-1
abundance: few
CDR3nt: TGCAGCGATACTAGCGGGGGGAAGTCCAATGAGCAGTTCTTC
CDR3aa: CSDTSGGKSNEQFF

d_gene: .
len: 17
j_gene: TRBJ1-4
v_gene: TRBV7-9
abundance: many
CDR3nt: TGTGCCAGCAGCTTGTTGCCAGGGGAAATGGGTAATGAAAAACTGTTTTTT
CDR3aa: CASSLLPGEMGNEKLFF

d_gene: TRBD2
len: 17
j_gene: TRBJ2-1
v_gene: TRBV7-3
abundance: many
CDR3nt: TGTGCCAGCAGCTTAACGATGACTAGCGGGAGACTCAATGAGCAGTTCTTC
CDR3aa: CASSLTMTSGRLNEQFF

d_gene: .
len: 16
j_gene: TRBJ1-2
v_gene: TRBV4-3
abundance: few
CDR3nt: TGCGCCAGCAGCCAAGATGGCGCCGGAGCTAACTATGGCTACACCTTC
CDR3aa: CASSQDGAGANYGYTF

d_gene: .
len: 12
j_gene: TRBJ1-6
v_gene: TRBV20-1
abundance: .
CDR3nt: TGCAGTGCTTCAGTTGGGGATTCACCCCTCCACTTT
CDR3aa: CSASVGDSPLHF

d_gene: .
len: 15
j_gene: TRBJ2-1
v_gene: TRBV4-2
abundance: .
CDR3nt: TGTGCCAGCAGCCCTTTCGCGGGTGAGGTGAATGAGCAGTTCTTC
CDR3aa: CASSPFAGEVNEQFF

d_gene: .
len: 15
j_gene: TRBJ2-1
v_gene: TRBV5-1
abundance: few
CDR3nt: TGCGCCAGCAGCCTAAGCGGGTCCACCTACAATGAGCAGTTCTTC
CDR3aa: CASSLSGSTYNEQFF

d_gene: .
len: 13
j_gene: TRBJ2-5
v_gene: TRBV6-5
abundance: .
CDR3nt: TGTGCCAGCAGTAAAGGGAGGATCGAGACCCAGTACTTC
CDR3aa: CASSKGRIETQYF

d_gene: .
len: 13
j_gene: TRBJ2-7
v_gene: TRBV20-1
abundance: .
CDR3nt: TGCAGTGCTAGTGGAGGGGATTCCTACGAGCAGTACTTC
CDR3aa: CSASGGDSYEQYF

d_gene: .
len: 15
j_gene: TRBJ2-7
v_gene: TRBV12-3/TRBV12-4
abundance: .
CDR3nt: TGTGCCAGCAGCTTACCTGCGGGAAGCTCCTACGAGCAGTACTTC
CDR3aa: CASSLPAGSSYEQYF

d_gene: TRBD2
len: 12
j_gene: TRBJ2-1
v_gene: TRBV30
abundance: .
CDR3nt: TGTGCCTGGACGCGGGGGGGCCGTGAGCAGTTCTTC
CDR3aa: CAWTRGGREQFF

d_gene: TRBD2
len: 15
j_gene: TRBJ2-3
v_gene: TRBV10-3
abundance: .
CDR3nt: TGTGCCATCGGGGATAGCGGGGCTAGCACAGATACGCAGTATTTT
CDR3aa: CAIGDSGASTDTQYF

d_gene: .
len: 13
j_gene: TRBJ2-2
v_gene: TRBV20-1
abundance: few
CDR3nt: TGCAGTGCTAGAGTATTGAGCACCGGGGAGCTGTTTTTT
CDR3aa: CSARVLSTGELFF

d_gene: TRBD1
len: 13
j_gene: TRBJ2-5
v_gene: TRBV15
abundance: few
CDR3nt: TGTGCCACCAGCACTCCGACAGGGGGGACCCAGTACTTC
CDR3aa: CATSTPTGGTQYF

d_gene: TRBD1
len: 15
j_gene: TRBJ1-5
v_gene: TRBV7-8
abundance: .
CDR3nt: TGTGCCAGCAGCTGGGAGGACAGGGGAAATCAGCCCCAGCATTTT
CDR3aa: CASSWEDRGNQPQHF

d_gene: .
len: 15
j_gene: TRBJ2-7
v_gene: TRBV18
abundance: .
CDR3nt: TGTGCCAGCTCACCACGGCGGGGGCTCAACTACGAGCAGTACTTC
CDR3aa: CASSPRRGLNYEQYF

d_gene: TRBD1
len: 14
j_gene: TRBJ2-7
v_gene: TRBV29-1
abundance: few
CDR3nt: TGCAGCGTTGAAGATCGGACAGGAGGCTACGAGCAGTACTTC
CDR3aa: CSVEDRTGGYEQYF